These 4 T cell receptor beta chains originate from one sample sequenced in a study of control samples from healthy donors and cancer patients. Profiled with immunoSEQ multiplex PCR; TCRdb holds only in-frame clones, not every one. The data hold over 50,000 clones, with approximately 95% observed a single time. Material: blood. The receptors shown here come from a woman aged 18-29 years in good health.

This clone has just one count. The rearrangement links TRBV5-1 to TRBJ2-4; a possible D gene is TRBD1 (6 bases). Trimming cost V 10 bases and J 2 bases, with 19 bases left between them. The germline gives CDR1 SGHRS, CDR2 YFSETQ. This CDR3 is 15 amino acids long. CDR3 in amino acids: CASSAQDRSKNIQYF. DNA for the CDR3: TGCGCCTCCTCCGCCCAGGACAGATCCAAAAACATTCAGTACTTC.

This rearrangement joins TRBV6-2 or TRBV6-3 to TRBJ1-5, with D uncertain. The CDR3 totals 13 residues. Germline V gene lookup returns CDR1 MNHEY and CDR2 SVGEGT. Trimming took 4 bases from V and 3 from J, leaving 7 bases between them. CDR3 sequence (DNA): TGTGCCAGCAGTTTGTGGGCCAATCAGCCCCAGCATTTT. This gives the protein CASSLWANQPQHF.

The rearrangement links TRBV6-5 to TRBJ2-1, with D unresolved. Germline CDR1 and CDR2: MNHEY and SVGAGI. The CDR3 length is 14 residues. Trimming left V 0 bases short and J 6 bases short, with 9 bases between. The chain's CDR3 is CASSYSRVGNEQFF. DNA for the CDR3: TGTGCCAGCAGTTACTCTCGGGTTGGCAATGAGCAGTTCTTC.

The V and J genes are TRBV5-1 and TRBJ1-1; D gene ambiguous. Germline loops: CDR1 SGHRS, CDR2 YFSETQ. V lost 0 bases and J 4 bases, leaving 4 bases between the germline ends. The CDR3 consists of 12 residues. CDR3 sequence: CASSLGSTEAFF. Here the CDR3 DNA reads TGCGCCAGCAGCTTGGGGAGCACTGAAGCTTTCTTT. Combining the CDR3 with reference TRBV5-1 and TRBJ1-1 gives the whole variable domain KAGVTQTPRYLIKTRGQQVTLSCSPISGHRSVSWYQQTPGQGLQFLFEYFSETQRNKGNFPGRFSGRQFSNSRSEMNVSTLELGDSALYLCASSLGSTEAFFGQGTRLTVV.